Listed here are 8 T cell receptor beta chains from one sample, sequenced in a study of blood T cell repertoires in COVID-19. Using immunoSEQ multiplex PCR, the repertoire was profiled, and TCRdb retains in-frame clones only, with some absent. The top ten hold less than 3.5% of the sample, which has approximately 160,000 clones, over 80% seen once. Sample: peripheral blood. All receptors derive from an older woman with acute or convalescent COVID-19.

The chain carries TRBV6-4 and TRBJ2-2; 8 bases line up with TRBD1. J was trimmed by 0 bases and V by 2 bases; bases with no gene match: 5. The CDR3 spans 17 residues. Looked up from germline, CDR1 is MRHNA and CDR2 is SNTAGT. CDR3 region: CASSDTAGGANTGELFF. Written as DNA, the CDR3 is TGTGCCAGCAGTGACACGGCAGGGGGCGCGAACACCGGGGAGCTGTTTTTT.

The chain is built from TRBV18 and TRBJ1-2; perhaps TRBD1 as D (5 bases). Germline V gene sequence: CDR1 KGHSH, CDR2 LQKENI. This CDR3 is built from 14 residues. Deletions cut 4 bases from V and 1 base from J, with 10 bases between. This CDR3 reads CASSLEGLNYGYTF. The DNA of the CDR3 is TGTGCCAGCTCACTGGAGGGACTTAACTATGGCTACACCTTC.

CDR3 region: CASSPAELNTEAFF. The CDR3 DNA follows: TGTGCCAGCTCACCGGCTGAATTGAACACTGAAGCTTTCTTT. The rearrangement joins TRBV18 to TRBJ1-1, with unresolved D. This CDR3 has 14 residues. Trimming removed 3 bases from V and 0 bases from J, with 8 bases in between. The germline V gene encodes CDR1 KGHSH and CDR2 LQKENI.

A few counts support this clone. The chain employs TRBV6-5 and TRBJ2-1, with D tentatively TRBD1 (6 bases). Germline V gene sequence: CDR1 MNHEY, CDR2 SVGAGI. The CDR3 covers 13 residues. Trimming pared 6 bases from V and 8 bases from J, leaving 14 bases between. The CDR3 is CASSIGTFHEQFF. The DNA of the CDR3 is TGTGCCAGCAGCATTGGGACATTTCATGAGCAGTTCTTC.

The V and J genes are TRBV6-4 and TRBJ2-1; D is unclear. The V end was cut by 3 bases, the J end by 8 bases, with 14 bases between. This CDR3 contains 14 residues. Germline V CDR1 and CDR2: MRHNA, SNTAGT. The CDR3 sequence: CASSELAVSHEQFF. The CDR3, as DNA: TGTGCCAGCAGTGAGTTGGCAGTTTCCCATGAGCAGTTCTTC.

V and J are TRBV7-9 and TRBJ1-1; D unclear. V was cut by 4 bases and J by 0 bases, with 9 bases left in between. Germline V gives CDR1 SEHNR, CDR2 FQNEAQ (reference sequence). The CDR3 loop spans 14 amino acids. The DNA for the CDR3 is TGTGCCAGCAGCTCCCTCGGGGTGAACACTGAAGCTTTCTTT. Its translation: CASSSLGVNTEAFF.

The V gene is TRBV21-1, the J gene TRBJ1-2. TRBV21-1 is shown as a pseudogene. The CDR3 spans 15 residues. The CDR3 nucleotides are TGTGCCAGCAGCGGACCGGGCCGAGGGGGAGGGGGCTACACCTTC. As protein: CASSGPGRGGGGYTF.

The chain couples TRBV6-5 to TRBJ1-6, with D maybe TRBD1 (5 bases). The germline V gene encodes CDR1 MNHEY and CDR2 SVGAGI. V dropped 6 bases and J dropped 4 bases, with 13 bases sitting between them. The CDR3 contains 15 residues. CDR3 nucleotide sequence: TGTGCCAGCAGGGAGAGCCAGGGATATAATTCACCCCTCCACTTT. Its protein is CASRESQGYNSPLHF.